This T cell receptor beta chain derives from a study of blood T cell repertoires in COVID-19. For the study at large: Collection of acute and convalescent COVID-19 samples took place in the United States, Italy and Spain. PBMCs, B-cell-depleted T cells, or T cells provided the cDNA or gDNA that made up the material.

The CDR3 contains 15 residues. With 3 bases clipped from V and 3 bases from J, the junction kept 6 bases outside the gene matches. Germline-derived CDR1 and CDR2 are LGHNA and YSLEER. The authors' processing: Amplification of reference gene primers was used by the study to estimate nucleated cell counts. TCRdb's table, derived via immunoSEQ multiplex PCR, lists solely in-frame clones and lacks some. V and J calls and clone size follow that table, whereas D and trimming were derived from the DNA. Counted here are around 140,000 clones, roughly 89% occurring once; the ten biggest clones make up roughly 18%.

Sequenced material: peripheral blood. The receptor comes from a man aged 50-59 years with active or convalescent COVID-19. This rearrangement joins TRBV4-3 to TRBJ1-1, with 8 bases fitting TRBD1. The CDR3 coding sequence is TGCGCCAGCAGCCAGGACAGGGATTGGGACACTGAAGCTTTCTTT. Translated: CASSQDRDWDTEAFF.